These T cell receptor beta chains were read from a single sample in a study of blood T cell repertoires in COVID-19. Only in-frame clones appear in the TCRdb table, and some are missing; sequencing was by immunoSEQ multiplex PCR. The sample shows about 130,000 clones, 81% of them seen only once. Sequenced material: peripheral blood. These receptors were obtained from a woman between 50 and 59 years old with acute or convalescent COVID-19. Each CDR3 is given without its conserved first and last residue. A clone size is listed for some rows: how often the clone was seen (once, few, many), or a class if it is expanded.

j_call	clone_size	v_call	cdr3_aa
TRBJ1-2	-	TRBV15	ATSVGQGGYGYT
TRBJ1-1	-	TRBV5-1	ASSLRDRKNTEAF
TRBJ1-1	-	TRBV6-6	ASSPGDRGIF
TRBJ1-1	once	TRBV18	ASSGQGTNTEAF
TRBJ1-2	-	TRBV4-1	ASSTGTGVFYGYT
TRBJ1-6	-	TRBV7-8	ASSLGRIRDSDTSSYNSPLH
TRBJ2-1	-	TRBV20-1	SASSSGRSSGNEQF
TRBJ1-2	-	TRBV28	ASSLSTGDYGYT
TRBJ2-7	few	TRBV9	ASSLGQGYEQY
TRBJ2-7	-	TRBV3-1/TRBV3-2	ASSARKLRARSYEQY
TRBJ2-7	-	TRBV7-2	ASTRSAGSYEQY
TRBJ1-2	-	TRBV6-1	ASSEWGGVHYGYT
TRBJ2-1	-	TRBV7-9	ASSPGTSGFYEQF
TRBJ2-1	once	TRBV29-1	SVEGGRTYNEQF
TRBJ2-3	-	TRBV10-3	AISESGGTDTQY
TRBJ2-7	-	TRBV14	ASSQARQGPFF
TRBJ1-3	-	TRBV29-1	SVAAGGIASGNTIY
TRBJ2-3	-	TRBV10-3	AISVNAGGDTDTQY
TRBJ2-1	-	TRBV11-3	ASSLETGVEQF
TRBJ2-7	-	TRBV29-1	SALTSESEQY
TRBJ1-2	-	TRBV3-1/TRBV3-2	ASTNRGNYGYT
TRBJ1-4	-	TRBV5-1	ASSLGLGQSNEKLF
TRBJ1-1	-	TRBV6-1	ASSEDTAGTEAF
TRBJ2-6	-	TRBV5-4	ASSIDSVSGANVLT